This T cell receptor (beta chain) was captured by sequencing in a study of blood T cell repertoires in COVID-19. Across the study: T cells, B-cell-depleted T cells, or PBMCs supplied cDNA or gDNA.

Measured with immunoSEQ multiplex PCR; TCRdb has only the in-frame clones, and not every one. The data contain around 60,000 clones, approximately 77% of them singletons. From germline, CDR1 is LNHDA and CDR2 SQIVND (reference sequence). With V trimmed by 7 bases and J by 6 bases, 15 bases remained unmatched. The CDR3 is 16 amino acids. Sequenced material: peripheral blood. The chain uses TRBV19 and TRBJ2-1; 7 nucleotides line up with TRBD2. This receptor was obtained from a woman aged 70-85 years with COVID-19, enrolled during active disease. The CDR3 here is CASTPGGAGAGNEQFF. CDR3 in DNA: TGTGCCAGTACCCCCGGTGGGGCGGGAGCAGGCAATGAGCAGTTCTTC.